Below are 23 T cell receptor beta chains sequenced from a single sample in a study of human T cells and chemical hapten exposure. Time point meaning: patch test 1, 2 weeks after DPC sensitization. Regarding treatment: therapeutic diphenylcyclopropenone sensitization with weekly scalp DPC. TCRdb reprocessed the RACE reads with MiXCR, giving one entry per CDR3 protein. The sample holds 95,000 to 150,000 distinct CDR3 sequences; approximately 13% are singletons and the top ten take over 0.85%. Sequences were derived from whole blood, sampled in connection with sensitization to the hapten diphenylcyclopropenone (DPC). The receptors here all came from a man younger than 35 with alopecia areata. Some clones in this sample may be carry-over from other donors' samples.

This clonotype was counted many times. V usage is TRBV11-2 and J usage is TRBJ1-2; D remains ambiguous. Trimming cost V 0 bases and J 4 bases, with 12 bases left between them. Per the germline V gene, CDR1 is SGHAT and CDR2 is FQNNGV. This CDR3 has 15 residues. CDR3 nucleotides: TGTGCCAGCAGCTTAGATCCTTTTCCCACCTATGGCTACACCTTC. It specifies CASSLDPFPTYGYTF.

This clonotype came up a few times. CDR3 residues: CASRDRLYEQYV. Written as DNA, the CDR3 is TGTGCCAGCCGGGACAGGCTCTACGAGCAGTACGTC. This chain connects TRBV6-5 to TRBJ2-7; TRBD1 aligns across 8 bases. The CDR3 length is 12 residues. Germline V gives CDR1 MNHEY, CDR2 SVGAGI. V shed 8 bases, J shed 3 bases, and the junction held 3 bases outside the gene matches.

Many counts were recorded for this clonotype. The chain is built from TRBV7-9 and TRBJ1-1, with 8 bases aligning to TRBD1. Germline loops: CDR1 SEHNR, CDR2 FQNEAQ (reference sequence). The CDR3 sequence is 13 residues long. After removal of 1 base from V and 6 bases from J, the junction contained 1 base not matched to a gene. CDR3 loop: CASSLGQGSEAFF. Here the CDR3 DNA reads TGTGCCAGCAGCTTAGGACAGGGGTCTGAAGCTTTCTTT.

This clonotype has a count of ten or more. The chain links TRBV7-7 to TRBJ1-1, with a tentative D call TRBD1 (5 bases). Trimming shortened V by 6 bases and J by 4 bases, and 12 bases separated the two germline ends. The CDR3 loop spans 13 amino acids. Germline CDR1 SSHAT, CDR2 FNYEAQ (reference sequence). The CDR3 here is CASSQTAFTEAFF. CDR3 nucleotides: TGTGCCAGCAGTCAGACAGCTTTCACTGAAGCTTTCTTT.

The V gene is TRBV11-3, the J gene TRBJ2-1; D remains unclear. V lost 6 bases to trimming and J lost 0 bases, with 15 bases between them. Germline CDR1 reads SGHNT; CDR2 reads YENEEA. The CDR3 runs to 16 residues. The CDR3 nucleotides are TGTGCCAGCAGAAACACCCTGGCGAGCTCCTACAATGAGCAGTTCTTC. Residues: CASRNTLASSYNEQFF.

This clonotype has a handful of counts. The chain is built from TRBV24-1 and TRBJ1-4, with D maybe TRBD1 (6 bases). Per germline, CDR1 KGHDR and CDR2 SFDVKD. V lost 3 bases, J lost 8 bases, and 12 bases lay in between. This CDR3 region has 14 residues. The CDR3 DNA follows: TGTGCCACCAGTGATCCAGGGGCTGGAGAAAAACTGTTTTTT. Its protein is CATSDPGAGEKLFF.

The chain is built from TRBV9 and TRBJ2-3, with D possibly called TRBD1 or TRBD2 (5 bases each). Germline V gene sequence: CDR1 SGDLS, CDR2 YYNGEE. V lost 4 bases and J lost 3, with 18 bases in between. The CDR3 runs to 16 residues. The CDR3 is CASSPGPLGSTDTQYF. CDR3 nucleotide sequence: TGTGCCAGCAGCCCAGGGCCTCTTGGGAGTACAGATACGCAGTATTTT.

The chain recombines TRBV5-1 with TRBJ2-5; possibly TRBD2 for D (6 bases). The CDR3 is 14 amino acids. Trimming shortened V by 0 bases and J by 1 base, and 7 bases separated the two germline ends. CDR1 is SGHRS, CDR2 YFSETQ, per germline. The CDR3 DNA is TGCGCCAGCAGCTTGGCGGGAGCCCAAGAGACCCAGTACTTC. Translated, it gives CASSLAGAQETQYF. Variable domain in full (rest from reference TRBV5-1 and TRBJ2-5): KAGVTQTPRYLIKTRGQQVTLSCSPISGHRSVSWYQQTPGQGLQFLFEYFSETQRNKGNFPGRFSGRQFSNSRSEMNVSTLELGDSALYLCASSLAGAQETQYFGPGTRLLVL.

The chain uses TRBV9 and TRBJ2-7; tentatively, D is TRBD1 (5 bases). Trimming removed 0 bases from V and 2 bases from J, with 15 bases in between. The CDR3 is 16 residues long. Per germline, CDR1 SGDLS and CDR2 YYNGEE. The CDR3 DNA reads TGTGCCAGCAGCGTAGAGGCAGGGCAGCCGACCTACGAGCAGTACTTC. Its translation is CASSVEAGQPTYEQYF. Filled out from reference TRBV9 and TRBJ2-7, the complete variable domain reads DSGVTQTPKHLITATGQRVTLRCSPRSGDLSVYWYQQSLDQGLQFLIQYYNGEERAKGNILERFSAQQFPDLHSELNLSSLELGDSALYFCASSVEAGQPTYEQYFGPGTRLTVT.

V and J are TRBV10-3 and TRBJ1-1; no firm D call. V gave up 5 bases and J gave up 3 bases, with 4 bases separating them. The germline CDR1 and CDR2 sequences are ENHRY and SYGVKD. The CDR3 has 11 amino acids. CDR3 residues: CAISRDTEAFF. The CDR3 region has the DNA TGTGCCATCAGTAGAGACACTGAAGCTTTCTTT.

This clonotype was seen at least ten times. This sequence joins TRBV7-8 and TRBJ1-4, with TRBD1 matching 10 bases. From germline, CDR1 is SGHVS and CDR2 FQNEAQ. V lost 5 bases and J lost 8; bases outside the gene matches: 11. The CDR3 extends over 16 amino acids. DNA of the CDR3: TGTGCCAGCAGCCAGAGGGACAGGGGAATTTACGAAAAACTGTTTTTT. Amino acids: CASSQRDRGIYEKLFF.

In its sample, this clonotype was seen a few times. The genes are TRBV20-1 and TRBJ1-1, with TRBD1 matching over 12 bases. V lost 3 bases to trimming and J lost 5 bases; unmatched junction nucleotides: 7. The V gene's germline CDR1 is DFQATT and CDR2 SNEGSKA (reference sequence). CDR3 length equals 15 residues. CDR3 protein: CSARGTGGAGTEAFF. CDR3 in DNA: TGCAGTGCTAGGGGGACAGGGGGCGCAGGGACTGAAGCTTTCTTT.

This clonotype showed up just a few times. The chain couples TRBV6-1 to TRBJ2-5, with 7 bases matching TRBD1. Germline CDR1 is MNHNS and CDR2 is SASEGT. This CDR3 is 15 amino acids long. J was trimmed by 4 bases and V by 4 bases; bases with no gene match: 9. The CDR3 nucleotides read TGTGCCAGCAGTGGGACCGGGACAGAAAGAGAGACCCAGTACTTC. Its protein product is CASSGTGTERETQYF.

This clonotype was observed a handful of times. This rearrangement joins TRBV6-1 to TRBJ2-7; TRBD2 is a possible D gene (5 bases). CDR1 MNHNS and CDR2 SASEGT come from the germline V gene. V lost 6 bases, J lost 1 base, and 10 bases lay in between. This CDR3 contains 13 residues. This chain's CDR3 is CASREASSYEQYF. CDR3 DNA sequence: TGTGCCAGCAGGGAGGCCAGTTCCTACGAGCAGTACTTC.

This clonotype was recorded a few times. J is TRBJ1-1 and V is TRBV29-1, with D possibly TRBD1 on 5 matching bases. Germline CDR1 reads SQVTM; CDR2 reads ANQGSEA. This CDR3 spans 15 amino acids. V was shortened by 0 bases and J by 0 bases, with 11 bases between the two germline ends. The CDR3 region has the DNA TGCAGCGTTGAAGATTCGGGGGTTATGAACACTGAAGCTTTCTTT. It encodes CSVEDSGVMNTEAFF.

The genes are TRBV4-1 and TRBJ2-7, with D possibly being TRBD2 (6 bases). Trimming pared 0 bases from V and 0 bases from J, leaving 9 bases between. The CDR3 totals 15 residues. CDR1 is MGHRA, CDR2 YSYEKL, per germline. CDR3 region: CASSQERGSSYEQYV. CDR3 coding DNA: TGCGCCAGCAGCCAAGAGCGGGGCAGCTCCTACGAGCAGTACGTC.

This clonotype came up many times. V and J are TRBV28 and TRBJ1-2; D might be TRBD1 (6 bases). The CDR3 spans 13 residues. V lost 7 bases and J 5 bases, leaving 14 bases between the germline ends. Germline V gene data show CDR1 as MDHEN and CDR2 as SYDVKM. The CDR3 loop reads CASIESDSYGYTF. DNA of the CDR3: TGTGCCAGCATTGAGTCGGACAGTTATGGCTACACCTTC.

This clonotype was seen a few times. Written as DNA, the CDR3 is TGTGCCAGCAGCCAAATGAGGGGCGAAAATGAAAAACTGTTTTTT. The encoded protein is CASSQMRGENEKLFF. The chain joins TRBV3-1 to TRBJ1-4; maybe TRBD1 (5 bases). CDR1 and CDR2 from the germline V gene are LGHDT and YNNKEL (reference sequence). The CDR3 covers 15 residues. V was cut by 2 bases and J by 5 bases, with 12 bases left in between. Full variable domain (rest looked up from reference TRBV3-1 and TRBJ1-4): DTAVSQTPKYLVTQMGNDKSIKCEQNLGHDTMYWYKQDSKKFLKIMFSYNNKELIINETVPNRFSPKSPDKAHLNLHINSLELGDSAVYFCASSQMRGENEKLFFGSGTQLSVL.

The genes are TRBV5-5 and TRBJ2-7; D may be TRBD1 (5 bases). Germline loops: CDR1 SGHKS, CDR2 YYEKEE (reference sequence). The CDR3 spans 15 residues. Deletions cut 2 bases from V and 0 bases from J, with 12 bases between. Here the CDR3 reads CASSFFRASSYEQYV. CDR3 in DNA: TGTGCCAGCAGCTTCTTCAGGGCAAGCTCCTACGAGCAGTACGTC.

The chain employs TRBV12-3 or TRBV12-4 and TRBJ2-2; the match to TRBD2 covers 7 bases. Trimming cost V 9 bases and J 0 bases; bases outside gene matches: 7. This CDR3 spans 15 amino acids. This chain's CDR3 is CASSGGGPNTGELFF. CDR3 bases: TGTGCCAGTTCGGGGGGAGGGCCGAACACCGGGGAGCTGTTTTTT.

This clonotype showed up many times. The chain carries TRBV6-2 or TRBV6-3 and TRBJ1-1; D is unclear. The CDR3 runs 11 residues. V lost 4 bases to trimming and J lost 4 bases, with 4 bases between them. Looked up from germline, CDR1 is MNHEY and CDR2 is SVGEGT. The CDR3 region is CASSWGTEAFF. In DNA form, the CDR3 reads TGTGCCAGCAGTTGGGGCACTGAAGCTTTCTTT.

The chain joins TRBV6-2 or TRBV6-3 to TRBJ1-2; D might be TRBD1 (6 bases). Germline V gives CDR1 MNHEY, CDR2 SVGEGT. There are 14 residues in the CDR3. V was trimmed by 3 bases and J by 6 bases, leaving 14 bases between them. The CDR3 here is CASSYAGTSNGYTF. As DNA, the CDR3 is TGTGCCAGCAGTTATGCCGGGACAAGCAATGGCTACACCTTC.

This clonotype came up a few times. V usage is TRBV20-1 and J usage is TRBJ1-6, with D maybe TRBD1 (6 bases). Germline loops: CDR1 DFQATT, CDR2 SNEGSKA (reference sequence). Deletions cut 0 bases from V and 3 bases from J, with 6 bases between. This CDR3 spans 14 amino acids. DNA of the CDR3: TGCAGTGCTAGAGAGACAGGCTATAATTCACCCCTCCACTTT. Its translation: CSARETGYNSPLHF.